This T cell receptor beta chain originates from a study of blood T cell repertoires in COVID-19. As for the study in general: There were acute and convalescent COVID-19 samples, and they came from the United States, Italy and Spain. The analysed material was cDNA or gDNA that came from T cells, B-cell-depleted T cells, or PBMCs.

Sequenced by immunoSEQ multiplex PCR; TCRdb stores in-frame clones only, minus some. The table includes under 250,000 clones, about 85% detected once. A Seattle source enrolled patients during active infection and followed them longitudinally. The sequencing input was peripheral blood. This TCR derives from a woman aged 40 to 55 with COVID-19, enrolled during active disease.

The CDR3 region has the DNA TGTGCCAGCAGCTTGACCGGGACAGCAGGGACCCAGTACTTC. It translates to CASSLTGTAGTQYF. The chain employs TRBV5-8 and TRBJ2-5, with 7 bases fitting TRBD1. The CDR3 is 14 residues long. Germline lookup yields CDR1 SGHTS and CDR2 YDEGEE. With V trimmed by 1 base and J by 7 bases, 7 bases remained unmatched. Supplemented by reference TRBV5-8 and TRBJ2-5, the full variable domain reads EAGVTQSPTHLIKTRGQQATLRCSPISGHTSVYWYQQALGLGLQFLLWYDEGEERNRGNFPPRFSGRQFPNYSSELNVNALELEDSALYLCASSLTGTAGTQYFGPGTRLLVL.